This T cell receptor beta chain was recovered during a study of cytomegalovirus exposure and HLA in healthy donors. The V end lost 2 bases, the J end lost 1 base, and 9 bases lay between the germline ends. The V gene's germline CDR1 is SGHRS and CDR2 YFSETQ. The CDR3 spans 14 residues. The primer mix had 60 Vbeta and 13 Jbeta primers. Produced via immunoSEQ multiplex PCR; TCRdb's table is partial and in-frame only. Here the sample spans some 160,000 clones, roughly three quarters being singletons. To note about this clone: Other nucleotide sequences from this sample produce the same CDR3.

The receptor was derived from a woman between 40 and 50 years old in good health and CMV-seronegative. Material: PBMCs. The V and J genes are TRBV5-1 and TRBJ1-1, with no clear D. The CDR3, as DNA: TGCGCCAGCAGCTTAGCGGGAGGGAACACTGAAGCTTTCTTT. Translated: CASSLAGGNTEAFF.